The 31 T cell receptor beta chains below come from one sample, sequenced in a study of tumor-infiltrating lymphocytes in primary liver carcinoma. Germline DNA was also extracted, and blood RNA was taken from unsorted whole blood. Researchers generated TCR beta cDNA from about 450 ng of total RNA, relying on a constant-region primer. Sequencing libraries for TCR beta derived from three nested multiplex PCR rounds that used slightly modified ARM-PCR. TRBV1-TRBV30 forward and Cbeta reverse primers drove the first two approximately 10-cycle rounds. TCRdb processed the multiplex PCR reads anew with MiXCR; each CDR3 protein has one entry. The table lists hundreds of thousands of distinct CDR3 sequences, more than 55% of them singletons. The material sequenced was peripheral blood. All receptors come from a middle-aged man with primary liver carcinoma and hepatitis B virus infection.

Turning to this clonotype: At one end, the junction sequence differs from germline, possibly due to a read error. The chain is built from TRBV29-1 and TRBJ2-5; a weak D match, TRBD2 (5 bases). The CDR3 is made up of 11 amino acids. Germline CDR1 SQVTM, CDR2 ANQGSEA. Written as DNA, the CDR3 is TGCAGCATTGATCGGGGAGAGACCCAGTATTTC. Protein sequence: CSIDRGETQYF.

This clonotype was recorded many times. The rearrangement links TRBV6-5 to TRBJ1-1; no firm D call. There are 15 residues in the CDR3. Germline V gives CDR1 MNHEY, CDR2 SVGAGI. V was clipped by 0 bases and J by 1 base, with 9 bases between them. CDR3 nucleotides: TGTGCCAGCAGTTACTCTTGGGATGCGAACACTGAAGCTTTCTTT. Its protein is CASSYSWDANTEAFF.

This clonotype was counted only a few times. V usage is TRBV28 and J usage is TRBJ1-1, with a tentative D call TRBD1 (6 bases). This CDR3 comprises 15 residues. CDR1 MDHEN and CDR2 SYDVKM come from the germline V gene. V was clipped by 6 bases and J by 3 bases, with 17 bases between them. Here the CDR3 reads CASRRRGTLDTEAFF. In DNA form, the CDR3 reads TGTGCCAGCAGACGGCGTGGGACACTGGACACTGAAGCTTTCTTT.

With regard to this clonotype: This may be a read error: a much more frequent sequence differs by one nucleotide. V is TRBV6-5 and J is TRBJ1-5; TRBD1 agrees at 8 bases. V lost 8 bases to trimming and J lost 6 bases; unmatched junction nucleotides: 6. Germline V gene data show CDR1 as MNHEY and CDR2 as SVGAGI. There are 13 residues in the CDR3. CDR3 residues: CASGDRGGQPQHF. CDR3 coding DNA: TGTGCCAGCGGAGACAGGGGAGGTCAGCCCCAGCATTTT.

This clonotype was seen more than once but under ten times. The gene calls are TRBV28 and TRBJ1-4, with D perhaps TRBD1 (6 bases). Germline V gives CDR1 MDHEN, CDR2 SYDVKM. The CDR3 has 18 amino acids. Trimming took 6 bases from V and 0 from J, leaving 20 bases between them. CDR3 region: CASSPYGGGVATNEKLFF. CDR3 DNA sequence: TGTGCCAGCAGCCCTTATGGGGGCGGAGTTGCAACTAATGAAAAACTGTTTTTT.

The CDR3 reads CASSQLAGGEQFF. In DNA, the CDR3 is TGTGCCAGCAGCCAACTAGCGGGAGGAGAGCAGTTCTTC. V and J are TRBV14 and TRBJ2-1; 11 bases are a match to TRBD2. The CDR3 is made up of 13 amino acids. With 2 bases clipped from V and 10 bases from J, the junction kept 1 base outside the gene matches. In germline, CDR1 is SGHDN, CDR2 FVKESK.

The V call is TRBV7-2, the J call TRBJ2-1; possibly TRBD2 for D (6 bases). Looked up from germline, CDR1 is SGHTA and CDR2 is FQGNSA. CDR3 length: 15 amino acids. The ends were cut back, 1 base at V and 4 bases at J, with 11 bases in the middle. This chain's CDR3 is CASSLEGGLYNEQFF. The CDR3 DNA is TGTGCCAGCAGCTTAGAGGGAGGCCTTTACAATGAGCAGTTCTTC.

A remark on this clonotype: The conserved final phenylalanine or tryptophan is absent from the CDR3, which likely points to a read error. The chain has TRBV4-1 and TRBJ2-6; D unclear. The CDR3 extends over 13 amino acids. Germline V gives CDR1 MGHRA, CDR2 YSYEKL. Written as DNA, the CDR3 is TGCGCCCGCAGCCAAGTTGGGGCCAACGTCCTGACTTTA. Encoded protein: CARSQVGANVLTL.

This clonotype was counted a single time. The chain is built from TRBV13 and TRBJ2-3, with TRBD2 as a possible D gene (6 bases). The CDR3 loop spans 16 amino acids. The V end lost 2 bases, the J end lost 3 bases, and 15 bases lay between the germline ends. CDR1 and CDR2 (germline): PRHDT, FYEKMQ (reference sequence). The CDR3 here is CASSLPLGGSTDTQYF. CDR3 in DNA: TGTGCCAGCAGCTTACCTCTAGGAGGGAGTACAGATACGCAGTATTTT.

Worth noting for this clonotype: This clone may be a read error of a much larger clone one base away. V is TRBV6-1 and J is TRBJ2-5, with D hard to call. CDR3 length: 11 amino acids. Between the trimmed V and J ends, which lost 7 bases and 5 bases, there was a span of 8 bases. CDR1 MNHNS and CDR2 SASEGT come from the germline V gene. The CDR3 sequence is CASNILETQYF. As DNA, the CDR3 is TGTGCCAGCAATATTCTCGAGACCCAGTACTTC.

As to this clonotype: A read error may be the cause here, since a much bigger clone is one base away. The genes are TRBV12-3 or TRBV12-4 and TRBJ2-3, with D uncertain. The CDR3 runs to 13 residues. CDR3: CASCLSGTDTQYF. The DNA for the CDR3 is TGTGCCAGCTGTTTGTCTGGAACAGATACGCAGTATTTT.

This clonotype has more than one count but fewer than ten. The chain joins TRBV12-5 to TRBJ1-2, with a weak D call TRBD1 (6 bases). The CDR3 is 17 residues long. From germline, CDR1 is LGHNT and CDR2 FRNRAP. V shed 4 bases and J shed 5 bases, with 23 bases lying between them. CDR3 protein: CASGSNGATGNLYGYTF. CDR3 nucleotide sequence: TGTGCTAGTGGTTCAAATGGAGCAACAGGGAACCTATATGGCTACACCTTC.

This clonotype has a handful of counts. One end of the junction is discordant with germline, which a read error may explain. V gene TRBV6-6 combines with J gene TRBJ1-5; TRBD1 matches 8 bases. Germline V gene data show CDR1 as MNHNY and CDR2 as SVGAGI (reference sequence). There are 15 residues in the CDR3. Here the CDR3 DNA reads TGTGCCAGCAGCTTCAGGGGGCTCTTCAATCGGCCCCAGCATTTT. It specifies CASSFRGLFNRPQHF.

This clonotype was detected once. It is likely a read error, because the conserved phenylalanine at the end of the CDR3 is missing. The limits of the CDR3 on the DNA are not certain, so only TCRdb's listed CDR3 is given. The chain links TRBV11-1 to TRBJ1-1. The CDR3 spans 13 residues, counting both ends. From germline, CDR1 is SGHAT and CDR2 FQDESV (reference sequence). This CDR3 is CASSFELVREASS.

This clonotype was recorded many times. The J gene is TRBJ2-7, the V gene TRBV29-1; D possibly corresponds to TRBD2 (5 bases). V gave up 7 bases and J gave up 3 bases, with 22 bases separating them. The V gene's germline CDR1 is SQVTM and CDR2 ANQGSEA. This CDR3 is built from 15 residues. CDR3 in DNA: TGCAGCGCTAGACTCGGACTCTCAAAGGACTACGAGCAGTACTTC. It encodes CSARLGLSKDYEQYF.

This clonotype was seen a few times. The chain links TRBV7-8 to TRBJ2-3; 13 bases align to TRBD2. The CDR3 spans 16 residues. Per germline, CDR1 SGHVS and CDR2 FQNEAQ. V shed 2 bases and J 8 bases; nucleotides not matched to a gene: 7. Here the CDR3 DNA reads TGTGCCAGCAGCTTACTTACTAGCGGGAGGGCCAGTACGCAGTATTTT. This translates into CASSLLTSGRASTQYF.

Turning to this clonotype: Mismatch with germline at one junction end may stem from a read error. The chain recombines TRBV11-2 with TRBJ2-3; D unresolved. CDR3 length: 13 amino acids. CDR1 SGHAT and CDR2 FQNNGV come from the germline V gene. CDR3 protein: CASSLDGTDRQYF. The CDR3, as DNA: TGTGCCAGCAGCCTCGACGGCACAGATAGGCAGTATTTT.

This clonotype was picked up many times. V and J are TRBV4-1 and TRBJ2-1; D remains unclear. Germline CDR1 MGHRA, CDR2 YSYEKL. Trimming took off 1 base at V and 5 bases at J, with 18 bases between the two ends. CDR3 length: 17 amino acids. The CDR3 is CASSQVDMGFPNNEQFF. The CDR3 DNA follows: TGCGCCAGCAGCCAAGTAGACATGGGGTTTCCGAACAATGAGCAGTTCTTC.

In the case of this clonotype: A read error may be the cause here, since a much bigger clone is one base away. This chain joins TRBV6-6 and TRBJ2-2; D might be TRBD2 (5 bases). The CDR3 loop spans 15 amino acids. In germline, CDR1 is MNHNY, CDR2 SVGAGI (reference sequence). In nucleotides, the CDR3 is TGTGCCTGCAGTCGTACGCCGGAGGCCACCGGGGAGCTGTTTTTT. Amino acid sequence: CACSRTPEATGELFF.

This clonotype was counted ten times or more. The rearrangement joins TRBV6-2 or TRBV6-3 to TRBJ2-5; D gene ambiguous. Germline CDR1 and CDR2: MNHEY and SVGEGT. The length of the CDR3 is 18 residues. Trimming shortened V by 0 bases and J by 1 base, and 18 bases separated the two germline ends. The CDR3 DNA sequence: TGTGCCAGCAGTTACTCGGTACAACCGGGTTCTATCCAAGAGACCCAGTACTTC. As protein: CASSYSVQPGSIQETQYF.

This clonotype showed up many times. V usage is TRBV29-1 and J usage is TRBJ2-7; D perhaps matches TRBD1 (6 bases). The CDR3 is 11 residues long. CDR1 and CDR2 (germline): SQVTM, ANQGSEA. Trimming stripped 7 bases from V and 3 bases from J, with 10 bases between. The CDR3 loop is CSAGENYEQYF. DNA of the CDR3: TGCAGCGCAGGGGAGAACTACGAGCAGTACTTC.

Comment on this clonotype: An end of the junction does not agree with germline; a read error may underlie this. The V gene is TRBV10-3, the J gene TRBJ2-1, with 7 bases that match TRBD1. This CDR3 is 15 amino acids long. The germline gives CDR1 ENHRY, CDR2 SYGVKD. The CDR3 nucleotides read TGTACCATCAGTGAAGGGACAGTCTCCTACAATGAGCAGTTCTTC. Its translation is CTISEGTVSYNEQFF.

This clonotype was seen a few times. The CDR3 spells CASRAGTSLSEQYF. In DNA form, the CDR3 reads TGTGCCAGCAGGGCCGGGACTAGTCTCAGCGAGCAGTACTTC. The genes are TRBV13 and TRBJ2-7; 8 bases map to TRBD2. CDR1 is PRHDT, CDR2 FYEKMQ, per germline (reference sequence). The length of the CDR3 is 14 residues. V gave up 6 bases and J gave up 6 bases; unmatched junction bases: 10.

A remark on this clonotype: A single base separates this from a much larger clone, so it may be a read error. This chain connects TRBV12-3 or TRBV12-4 to TRBJ1-1; TRBD1 aligns across 7 bases. The CDR3 sequence is 13 residues long. The CDR3 is CTSSRTGSTEAFF. Written as DNA, the CDR3 is TGTACCAGCAGTAGGACAGGCTCGACTGAAGCTTTCTTT.

This clonotype was counted between two and nine times. V gene TRBV28 combines with J gene TRBJ2-7, with D tentatively TRBD1 (6 bases). The CDR3 consists of 14 residues. Trimming took off 7 bases at V and 2 bases at J, with 15 bases between the two ends. Germline CDR1 is MDHEN and CDR2 is SYDVKM. The CDR3 coding sequence is TGTGCCAGCAATTCCCAGGGGACGCCCTACGAGCAGTACTTC. Translated, it gives CASNSQGTPYEQYF.

With respect to this clonotype: Since a much larger clone is just one base distant, this may be a read error. The chain recombines TRBV5-4 with TRBJ2-1; 9 nucleotides agree with TRBD1. Germline CDR1 and CDR2: SGHNT and YYREEE (reference sequence). V lost 3 bases and J lost 8; bases outside the gene matches: 9. This CDR3 is 15 amino acids long. CDR3 nucleotides: TGTGCCAGCAGCTCCCCCGGGACAGGGCATGATGAGCAGTTCTTC. Protein sequence: CASSSPGTGHDEQFF. Looking up the rest from reference TRBV5-4 and TRBJ2-1 gives the full variable domain: ETGVTQSPTHLIKTRGQQVTLRCSSQSGHNTVSWYQQALGQGPQFIFQYYREEENGRGNFPPRFSGLQFPNYSSELNVNALELDDSALYLCASSSPGTGHDEQFFGPGTRLTVL.

Remarks on this clonotype: This may be a read error: a much more frequent sequence differs by one nucleotide. The chain recombines TRBV12-3 or TRBV12-4 with TRBJ2-2, with TRBD1 as a possible D gene (6 bases). The length of the CDR3 is 14 residues. The CDR3 loop is CTSSPIQGTGELFF. In DNA form, the CDR3 reads TGTACCAGCAGTCCGATACAGGGCACCGGGGAGCTGTTTTTT.

This clonotype was seen once. At one boundary the junction diverges from the germline segment, which might be a read error. The chain employs TRBV11-3 and TRBJ2-6, with D unresolved. Germline loops: CDR1 SGHNT, CDR2 YENEEA. This CDR3 comprises 14 residues. Written as DNA, the CDR3 is TGTGCCAGCAGGCTCGGCTCTCGGGCCAACGTCCTGACTTTC. The encoded protein is CASRLGSRANVLTF.

A note on this clonotype: A read error may be the cause here, since a much bigger clone is one base away. The chain recombines TRBV5-1 with TRBJ2-3; tentative D call: TRBD1 (6 bases). Per the germline V gene, CDR1 is SGHRS and CDR2 is YFSETQ. The CDR3 has 15 residues. The CDR3 nucleotides are TGCGCCAGCAGCTCATTCCGGGACATCACAGATACGCAGAATTTT. As protein: CASSSFRDITDTQNF.

As concerns this clonotype: This may be a read error, as it is one base from a much larger clone. V is TRBV6-2 or TRBV6-3 and J is TRBJ2-1; the D is unclear. The V gene's germline CDR1 is MNHEY and CDR2 SVGEGT. The CDR3 sequence is 11 residues long. The CDR3 reads CANSYGNEQFF. In DNA, the CDR3 is TGTGCCAACAGTTATGGGAATGAGCAGTTCTTC.

This chain uses TRBV6-5 with TRBJ1-2; no clear D gene. The CDR3 sequence is 8 residues long. V dropped 6 bases and J dropped 8 bases, with 1 base sitting between them. The germline V gene has CDR1 MNHEY and CDR2 SVGAGI. Written as DNA, the CDR3 is TGTGCCAGCAGGGGCTACACCTTC. Encoded protein: CASRGYTF.